This T cell receptor (beta chain) was sequenced in a study of blood T cell repertoires in COVID-19. Study as a whole: The United States, Italy and Spain supplied acute and convalescent COVID-19 samples.

This clone was detected ten times or more. In the study's own analysis: Reference gene primers were amplified, and this amplification served to estimate nucleated cell counts. TCRdb's copy holds only in-frame clones and misses some; the assay was immunoSEQ multiplex PCR. That table is the source of V, J and clone size, and D and trimming were worked out from the DNA. The data hold 200,000 to 250,000 clones, with 80% observed a single time. Trimming removed 3 bases at V and 4 bases at J, with 19 bases between. This CDR3 region has 17 residues. Germline V lookup: CDR1 SGHRS, CDR2 YFSETQ. Clinical histories supplied by participants themselves formed the basis of cohort assignment.

The source of this sequence is a woman aged 40-49 years with acute COVID-19. V is TRBV5-1 and J is TRBJ2-2, with D possibly matching TRBD2 (6 bases). What was sequenced was PBMCs or T cells enriched from blood (not recorded which). The CDR3 sequence is CASSSGTTRESTGELFF. The CDR3 bases are TGCGCCAGCAGCTCCGGGACCACGCGGGAAAGCACCGGGGAGCTGTTTTTT.